Following are 4 T cell receptor beta chains from one sample sequenced in a study of cytomegalovirus exposure and HLA in healthy donors. The PCR made use of 60 Vbeta and 13 Jbeta primers. TCRdb's table, derived via immunoSEQ multiplex PCR, lists solely in-frame clones and lacks some. The sample includes some 78,000 clones, under 90% of them seen just once. The specimen was PBMCs. These receptors were obtained from a man aged 50 or older in good health and CMV-seropositive.

CDR3 loop: CASSLAGDTDQPQHF. CDR3 nucleotides: TGTGCCAGCAGCTTGGCCGGGGACACCGATCAGCCCCAGCATTTT. The chain recombines TRBV5-8 with TRBJ1-5, with D possibly being TRBD1 (6 bases). Germline V gene lookup returns CDR1 SGHTS and CDR2 YDEGEE. Trimming cost V 0 bases and J 5 bases, with 12 bases left between them. This CDR3 is built from 15 residues.

The chain is built from TRBV4-2 and TRBJ1-2; 7 bases are a match to TRBD1. J gave up 7 bases and V 3 bases, and 17 bases lay outside the gene matches. The CDR3 is 17 amino acids. From germline, CDR1 is LGHNA and CDR2 YNFKEQ. CDR3 residues: CASSHQPYRDRWGGYTF. As DNA, the CDR3 is TGTGCCAGCAGCCACCAACCATACCGGGACAGATGGGGTGGCTACACCTTC.

This chain links TRBV6-5 with TRBJ2-3, with 8 nucleotides matching TRBD1. This CDR3 contains 15 residues. Trimming at V came to 6 bases and at J to 0 bases, leaving 5 bases not matched to a gene. The germline V gene encodes CDR1 MNHEY and CDR2 SVGAGI. CDR3 DNA: TGTGCCAGCAGACCCGGGACAGGTAGCACAGATACGCAGTATTTT. It translates to CASRPGTGSTDTQYF.

V and J are TRBV4-1 and TRBJ2-1; 11 nucleotides line up with TRBD1. This CDR3 comprises 17 residues. J lost 9 bases, V lost 2 bases, and 12 bases had no gene match. The germline CDR1 and CDR2 sequences are MGHRA and YSYEKL. CDR3: CASSQTGQGAIFSEQFF. Here the CDR3 DNA reads TGCGCCAGCAGCCAAACCGGACAGGGGGCGATCTTCTCTGAGCAGTTCTTC.